This T cell receptor (beta chain) was profiled in a study of blood T cell repertoires in COVID-19. J gave up 0 bases and V 6 bases, and 5 bases lay outside the gene matches. CDR3 length equals 15 residues. Germline-derived CDR1 and CDR2 are MNHEY and SVGAGI. TCRdb keeps only in-frame clones here, not all; method: immunoSEQ multiplex PCR. The sample consists of 130,000 to 150,000 clones, roughly 82% of them appearing once. This chain uses TRBV6-5 with TRBJ1-3; 7 nucleotides agree with TRBD1. This TCR came from a man aged 55 to 70 with active or convalescent COVID-19. Sequences were obtained from peripheral blood. The CDR3 reads CASSLGQSSGNTIYF. The CDR3 DNA reads as TGTGCCAGCAGCCTGGGACAGAGCTCTGGAAACACCATATATTTT.